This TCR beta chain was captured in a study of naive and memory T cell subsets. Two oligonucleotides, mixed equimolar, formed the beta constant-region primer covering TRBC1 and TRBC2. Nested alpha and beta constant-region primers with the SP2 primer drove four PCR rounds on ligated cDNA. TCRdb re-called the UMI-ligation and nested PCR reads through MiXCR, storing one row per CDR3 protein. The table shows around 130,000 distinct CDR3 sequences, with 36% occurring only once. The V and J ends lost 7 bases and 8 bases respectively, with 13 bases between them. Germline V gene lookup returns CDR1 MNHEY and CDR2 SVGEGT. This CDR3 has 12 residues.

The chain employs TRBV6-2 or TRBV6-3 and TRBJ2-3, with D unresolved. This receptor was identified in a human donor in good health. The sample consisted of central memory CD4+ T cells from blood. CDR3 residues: CASTASLVTQYF. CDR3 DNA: TGTGCCAGCACGGCCAGCCTTGTTACGCAGTATTTT.